Listed here are 10 T cell receptor beta chains from one sample, sequenced in a study of CD8+ T cells in alopecia areata (dated by TCRdb to 2017 to 2018). The protocol used for the library was the immunoSEQ multiplex PCR assay. RNA was extracted from all samples and reverse transcribed into cDNA as template for TCR sequencing. TCRdb re-hosts the immuneACCESS table, in-frame sequences only. Its copies lack some clones; in the studies checked, an unresolved V gene accounts for under half of them, and the cause for the rest is not known. Recorded for this sample are about 210,000 clones; roughly 56% of them occurred a single time. The biggest ten clones account for 1.6% of the sample. This specimen's time point label, per the study, means: roughly 27 days on oral tofacitinib. The treatment or condition tag for this specimen amounts to: oral pan-JAK inhibitor, 5-10 mg twice daily. Here the sequenced sample was CD4+ T cells sorted from blood, taken at week 4, from a patient treated with tofacitinib. The source of these receptors is a human donor with alopecia areata.

This clone was seen a few times. The V call is TRBV5-1, the J call TRBJ1-2; D perhaps matches TRBD1 (5 bases). The CDR3 is 14 residues long. V dropped 6 bases and J dropped 14 bases, with 26 bases sitting between them. Germline V lookup: CDR1 SGHRS, CDR2 YFSETQ. CDR3 sequence: CASTSIASARDQTF. The CDR3 nucleotides read TGCGCCAGCACCTCGATTGCTTCAGCCAGGGATCAAACCTTC.

CDR3: CASSLKSTRETQYF. CDR3 nucleotide sequence: TGTGCCAGCAGCTTAAAGTCAACACGAGAGACCCAGTACTTC. J is TRBJ2-5 and V is TRBV7-2, with D unclear. Germline lookup yields CDR1 SGHTA and CDR2 FQGNSA. The CDR3 length is 14 residues. V shed 2 bases and J shed 4 bases, with 11 bases lying between them. The complete variable domain, with remaining parts taken from reference TRBV7-2 and TRBJ2-5, reads GAGVSQSPSNKVTEKGKDVELRCDPISGHTALYWYRQSLGQGLEFLIYFQGNSAPDKSGLPSDRFSAERTGGSVSTLTIQRTQQEDSAVYLCASSLKSTRETQYFGPGTRLLVL.

For the CDR3, the DNA is TGTGCCAGCAGTTTAAGACAGCTCTACACCTTC. This translates into CASSLRQLYTF. This chain joins TRBV28 and TRBJ1-2, with D maybe TRBD1 (5 bases). The V and J ends lost 2 bases and 10 bases respectively, with 8 bases between them. The CDR3 sequence is 11 residues long. Germline values: CDR1 MDHEN, CDR2 SYDVKM.

The chain couples TRBV29-1 to TRBJ2-7; 7 bases are shared with TRBD1. This CDR3 has 12 amino acids. Trimming took 6 bases from V and 4 from J; bases not matched to a gene: 6. In germline, CDR1 is SQVTM, CDR2 ANQGSEA. CDR3 bases: TGCAGCGTACAGGGGAGTAGATACGAGCAGTACTTC. This translates into CSVQGSRYEQYF.

The chain couples TRBV29-1 to TRBJ2-5, with 8 bases fitting TRBD1. The J call may be incorrect, as the DNA end agrees better with TRBJ2-7. From germline, CDR1 is SQVTM and CDR2 ANQGSEA. The CDR3 spans 12 residues. The CDR3 is CSVGTGRDEQYF. The DNA for the CDR3 is TGCAGCGTTGGGACAGGGCGGGACGAGCAGTACTTC.

The chain joins TRBV2 to TRBJ1-5; D possibly corresponds to TRBD1 (6 bases). The CDR3 is made up of 15 amino acids. V lost 6 bases and J 8 bases, leaving 20 bases between the germline ends. CDR1 and CDR2 from the germline V gene are SNHLY and FYNNEI. CDR3 sequence reads: CASSSTGTRGKPQHF. The CDR3 bases are TGTGCCAGCAGCTCCACCGGGACAAGGGGTAAGCCCCAGCATTTT.

The V and J genes are TRBV11-2 and TRBJ1-5; 7 nucleotides line up with TRBD1. The V gene end was trimmed by 6 bases and the J gene end by 0 bases; junction bases not matched to a gene: 17. The CDR3 covers 19 residues. Per the germline V gene, CDR1 is SGHAT and CDR2 is FQNNGV. The CDR3 region is CASRRRGGREQISNQPQHF. The CDR3 nucleotides are TGTGCCAGCAGACGAAGAGGGGGCAGGGAACAAATTAGCAATCAGCCCCAGCATTTT.

V usage is TRBV6-5 and J usage is TRBJ2-5; D ambiguous. CDR3 size: 13 residues. The ends were cut back, 5 bases at V and 4 bases at J, with 11 bases in the middle. Germline V gene data show CDR1 as MNHEY and CDR2 as SVGAGI. The CDR3 sequence: CASSPAPGETQYF. Here the CDR3 DNA reads TGTGCCAGCAGTCCCGCCCCAGGAGAGACCCAGTACTTC.

This clone was seen a few times. The chain is built from TRBV7-9 and TRBJ2-2; 9 nucleotides align to TRBD1. From germline, CDR1 is SEHNR and CDR2 FQNEAQ (reference sequence). V shed 5 bases, J shed 3 bases, and the junction held 4 bases outside the gene matches. There are 15 residues in the CDR3. For the CDR3, the DNA is TGTGCCAGCAGCACGGGACAGGGTTACACCGGGGAGCTGTTTTTT. Translating gives CASSTGQGYTGELFF. The variable domain in full, with the rest retrieved from reference TRBV7-9 and TRBJ2-2, is DTGVSQNPRHKITKRGQNVTFRCDPISEHNRLYWYRQTLGQGPEFLTYFQNEAQLEKSRLLSDRFSAERPKGSFSTLEIQRTEQGDSAMYLCASSTGQGYTGELFFGEGSRLTVL.

This clone was observed a few times. The chain recombines TRBV10-3 with TRBJ2-7; D is unresolved. V was shortened by 2 bases and J by 0 bases, with 11 bases between the two germline ends. There are 15 residues in the CDR3. The germline gives CDR1 ENHRY, CDR2 SYGVKD. CDR3 residues: CAISEGGIGSYEQYF. Written as DNA, the CDR3 is TGTGCCATCAGTGAGGGCGGCATCGGCTCCTACGAGCAGTACTTC.